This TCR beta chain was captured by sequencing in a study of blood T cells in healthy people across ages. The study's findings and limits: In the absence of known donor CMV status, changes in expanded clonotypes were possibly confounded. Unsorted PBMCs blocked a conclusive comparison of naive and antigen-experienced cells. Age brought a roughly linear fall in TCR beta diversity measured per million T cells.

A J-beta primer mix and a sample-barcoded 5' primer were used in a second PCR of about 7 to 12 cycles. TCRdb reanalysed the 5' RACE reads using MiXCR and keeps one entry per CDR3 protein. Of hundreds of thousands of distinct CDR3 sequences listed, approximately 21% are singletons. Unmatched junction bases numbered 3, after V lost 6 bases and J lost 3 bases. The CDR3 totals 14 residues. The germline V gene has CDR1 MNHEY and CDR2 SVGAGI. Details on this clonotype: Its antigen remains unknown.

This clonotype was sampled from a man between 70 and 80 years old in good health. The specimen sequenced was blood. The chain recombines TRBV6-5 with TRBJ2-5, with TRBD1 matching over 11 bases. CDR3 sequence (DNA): TGTGCCAGCAGCTGGACAGGGGGCGAAGAGACCCAGTACTTC. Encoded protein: CASSWTGGEETQYF.